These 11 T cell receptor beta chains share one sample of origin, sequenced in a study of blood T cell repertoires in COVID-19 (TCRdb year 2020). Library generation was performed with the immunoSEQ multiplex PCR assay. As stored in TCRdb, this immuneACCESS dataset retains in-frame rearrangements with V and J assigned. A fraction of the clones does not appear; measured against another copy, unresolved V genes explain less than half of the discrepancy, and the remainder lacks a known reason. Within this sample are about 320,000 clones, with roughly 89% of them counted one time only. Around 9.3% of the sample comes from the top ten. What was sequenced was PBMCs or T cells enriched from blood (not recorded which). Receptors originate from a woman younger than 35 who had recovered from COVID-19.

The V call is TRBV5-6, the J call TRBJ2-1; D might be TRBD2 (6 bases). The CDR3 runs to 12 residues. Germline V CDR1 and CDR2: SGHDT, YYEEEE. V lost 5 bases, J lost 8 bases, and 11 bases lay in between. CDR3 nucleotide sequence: TGTGCCAGCAGGATAGGAGGGGATGAGCAGTTCTTC. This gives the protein CASRIGGDEQFF.

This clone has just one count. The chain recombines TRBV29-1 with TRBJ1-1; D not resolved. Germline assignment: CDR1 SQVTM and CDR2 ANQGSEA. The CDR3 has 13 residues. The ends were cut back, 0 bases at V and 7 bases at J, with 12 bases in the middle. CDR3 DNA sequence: TGCAGCGTTGAAGATAGGAACAGCCTTGAAGCTTTCTTT. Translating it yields CSVEDRNSLEAFF.

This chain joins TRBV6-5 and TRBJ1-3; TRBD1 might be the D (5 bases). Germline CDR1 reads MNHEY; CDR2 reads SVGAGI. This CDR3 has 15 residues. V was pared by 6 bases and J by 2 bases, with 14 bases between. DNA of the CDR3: TGTGCCAGCAGCCGACAGTGGAAAGCTGGAAACACCATATATTTT. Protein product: CASSRQWKAGNTIYF.

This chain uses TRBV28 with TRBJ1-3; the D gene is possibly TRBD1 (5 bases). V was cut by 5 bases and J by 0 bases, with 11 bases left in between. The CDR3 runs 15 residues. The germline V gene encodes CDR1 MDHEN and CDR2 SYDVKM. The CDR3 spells CASSLSGISGNTIYF. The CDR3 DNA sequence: TGTGCCAGCAGTCTCTCAGGGATCTCTGGAAACACCATATATTTT.

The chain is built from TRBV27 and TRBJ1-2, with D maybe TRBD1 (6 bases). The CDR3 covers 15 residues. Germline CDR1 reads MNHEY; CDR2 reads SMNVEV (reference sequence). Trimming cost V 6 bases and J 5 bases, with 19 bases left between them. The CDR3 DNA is TGTGCCAGCAGGACACCAACAGGGCCAGGGTATGGCTACACCTTC. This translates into CASRTPTGPGYGYTF.

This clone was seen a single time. The CDR3 region has the DNA TGTGCCAGCAGTCAAAGGGGGCTTACTTCCTACGAGCAGTACTTC. This gives the protein CASSQRGLTSYEQYF. The chain links TRBV2 to TRBJ2-7; 7 positions match TRBD1. Trimming at V came to 5 bases and at J to 1 base, leaving 8 bases not matched to a gene. Germline lookup yields CDR1 SNHLY and CDR2 FYNNEI. The CDR3 is 15 residues long.

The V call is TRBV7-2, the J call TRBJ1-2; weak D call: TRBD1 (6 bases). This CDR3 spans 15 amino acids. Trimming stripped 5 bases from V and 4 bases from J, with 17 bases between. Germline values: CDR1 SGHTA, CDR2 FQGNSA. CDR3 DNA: TGTGCCAGCAGCGACGGCCGCGGACAGATCTATGGCTACACCTTC. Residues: CASSDGRGQIYGYTF. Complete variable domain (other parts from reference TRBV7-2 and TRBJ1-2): GAGVSQSPSNKVTEKGKDVELRCDPISGHTALYWYRQSLGQGLEFLIYFQGNSAPDKSGLPSDRFSAERTGGSVSTLTIQRTQQEDSAVYLCASSDGRGQIYGYTFGSGTRLTVV.

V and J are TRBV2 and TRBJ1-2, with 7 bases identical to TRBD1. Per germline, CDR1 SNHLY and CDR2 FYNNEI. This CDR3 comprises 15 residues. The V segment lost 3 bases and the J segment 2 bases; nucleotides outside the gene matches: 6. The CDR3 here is CASSDRGQRNYGYTF. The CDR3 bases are TGTGCCAGCAGTGATCGGGGACAGCGCAACTATGGCTACACCTTC.

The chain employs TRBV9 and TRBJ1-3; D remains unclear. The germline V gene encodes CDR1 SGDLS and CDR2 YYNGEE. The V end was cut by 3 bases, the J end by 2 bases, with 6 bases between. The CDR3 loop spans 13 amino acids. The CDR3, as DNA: TGTGCCAGCAGCGAGGAGACTGGAAACACCATATATTTT. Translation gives CASSEETGNTIYF.

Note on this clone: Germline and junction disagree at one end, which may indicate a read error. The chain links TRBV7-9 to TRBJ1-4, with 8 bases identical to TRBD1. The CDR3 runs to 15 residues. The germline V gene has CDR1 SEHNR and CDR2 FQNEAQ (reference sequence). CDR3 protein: CASTLYGTGHEKLFF. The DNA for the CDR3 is TGTGCCAGCACCTTATACGGGACAGGCCATGAAAAACTGTTTTTT.

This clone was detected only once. CDR3 nucleotides: TGTGCCAGTAGTCCCCTGGACAGGGCGGGGGATTCACCCCTCCACTTT. Its translation is CASSPLDRAGDSPLHF. V gene TRBV19 combines with J gene TRBJ1-6, with 8 nucleotides matching TRBD1. Germline V gives CDR1 LNHDA, CDR2 SQIVND (reference sequence). The junction had 11 bases not matched to a gene; V was cut back by 5 bases and J by 8 bases. The CDR3 is 16 amino acids.